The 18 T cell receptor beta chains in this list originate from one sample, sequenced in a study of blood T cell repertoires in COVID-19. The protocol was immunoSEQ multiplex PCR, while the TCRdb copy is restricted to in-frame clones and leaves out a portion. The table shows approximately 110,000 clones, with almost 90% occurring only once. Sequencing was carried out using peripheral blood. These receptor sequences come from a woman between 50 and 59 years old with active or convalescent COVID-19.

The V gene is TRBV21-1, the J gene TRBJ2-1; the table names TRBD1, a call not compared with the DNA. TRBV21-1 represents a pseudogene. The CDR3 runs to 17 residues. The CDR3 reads CASSTLESDKGGNEQFF. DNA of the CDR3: TGTGCCAGCAGCACCCTGGAGTCGGACAAGGGTGGCAATGAGCAGTTCTTC.

CDR3 loop: CASSISLGILEAFF. The CDR3 region has the DNA TGTGCCAGTAGTATCTCTCTAGGAATCCTTGAAGCTTTCTTT. The J gene is TRBJ1-1, the V gene TRBV19; D remains ambiguous. Germline V lookup: CDR1 LNHDA, CDR2 SQIVND (reference sequence). The CDR3 has 14 residues. Deletions cut 3 bases from V and 7 bases from J, with 15 bases between. Full variable domain (missing parts from reference TRBV19 and TRBJ1-1): DGGITQSPKYLFRKEGQNVTLSCEQNLNHDAMYWYRQDPGQGLRLIYYSQIVNDFQKGDIAEGYSVSREKKESFPLTVTSAQKNPTAFYLCASSISLGILEAFFGQGTRLTVV.

The DNA for the CDR3 is TGTGCCAGCAGCTTGGCAGGCTCCCCTTCCTTCTACAATGAGCAGTTCTTC. Translated, it gives CASSLAGSPSFYNEQFF. The chain employs TRBV5-4 and TRBJ2-1, with unresolved D. From germline, CDR1 is SGHNT and CDR2 YYREEE (reference sequence). Between the trimmed V and J ends, which lost 0 bases and 3 bases, there was a span of 16 bases. The CDR3 sequence is 17 residues long.

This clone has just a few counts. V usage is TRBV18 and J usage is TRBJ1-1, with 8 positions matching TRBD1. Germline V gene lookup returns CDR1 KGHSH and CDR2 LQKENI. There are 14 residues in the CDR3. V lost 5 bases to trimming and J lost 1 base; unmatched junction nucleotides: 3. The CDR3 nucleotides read TGTGCCAGCTCAACGACAGGGGCGAACACTGAAGCTTTCTTT. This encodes CASSTTGANTEAFF.

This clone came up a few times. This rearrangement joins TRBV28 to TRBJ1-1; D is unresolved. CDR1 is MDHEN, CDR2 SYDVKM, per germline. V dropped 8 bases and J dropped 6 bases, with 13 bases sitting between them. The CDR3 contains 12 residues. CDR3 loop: CASELTGSEAFF. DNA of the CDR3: TGTGCCAGCGAGCTTACGGGGTCTGAAGCTTTCTTT. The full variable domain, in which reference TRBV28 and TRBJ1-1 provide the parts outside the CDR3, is DVKVTQSSRYLVKRTGEKVFLECVQDMDHENMFWYRQDPGLGLRLIYFSYDVKMKEKGDIPEGYSVSREKKERFSLILESASTNQTSMYLCASELTGSEAFFGQGTRLTVV.

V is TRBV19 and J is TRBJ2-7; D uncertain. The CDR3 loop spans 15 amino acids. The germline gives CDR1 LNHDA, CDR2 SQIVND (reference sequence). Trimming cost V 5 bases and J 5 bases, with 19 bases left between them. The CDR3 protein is CASSFDLLGVNEQYF. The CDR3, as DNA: TGTGCCAGTAGTTTCGACTTGCTAGGAGTGAACGAGCAGTACTTC.

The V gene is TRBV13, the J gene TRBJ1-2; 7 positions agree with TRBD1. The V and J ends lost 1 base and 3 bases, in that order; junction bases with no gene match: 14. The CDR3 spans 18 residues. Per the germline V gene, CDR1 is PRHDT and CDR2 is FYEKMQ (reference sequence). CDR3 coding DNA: TGTGCCAGCAGCTTAGATGCGAGGAACAGGGGCAGGCACTATGGCTACACCTTC. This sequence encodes CASSLDARNRGRHYGYTF.

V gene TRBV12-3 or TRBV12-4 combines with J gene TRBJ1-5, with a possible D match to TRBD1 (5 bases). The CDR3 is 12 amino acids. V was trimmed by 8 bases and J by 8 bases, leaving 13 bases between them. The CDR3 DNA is TGTGCCAGCTTTAGGGGCGTGAAGCCCCAGCATTTT. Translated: CASFRGVKPQHF.

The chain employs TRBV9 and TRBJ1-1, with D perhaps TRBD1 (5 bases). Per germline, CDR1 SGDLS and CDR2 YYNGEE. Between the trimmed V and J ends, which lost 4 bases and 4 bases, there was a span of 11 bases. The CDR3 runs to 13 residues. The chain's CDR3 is CASSQGRVTEAFF. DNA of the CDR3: TGTGCCAGCAGCCAGGGCAGGGTCACTGAAGCTTTCTTT.

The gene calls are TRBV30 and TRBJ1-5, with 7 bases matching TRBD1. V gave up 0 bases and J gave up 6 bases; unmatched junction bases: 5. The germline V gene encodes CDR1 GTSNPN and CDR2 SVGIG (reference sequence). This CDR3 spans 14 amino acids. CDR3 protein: CAWSVTGRGQPQHF. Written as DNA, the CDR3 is TGTGCCTGGAGTGTGACAGGGAGAGGTCAGCCCCAGCATTTT.

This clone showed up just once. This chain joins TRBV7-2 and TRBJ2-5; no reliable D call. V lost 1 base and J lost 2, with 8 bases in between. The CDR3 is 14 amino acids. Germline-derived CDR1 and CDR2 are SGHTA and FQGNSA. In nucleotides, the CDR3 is TGTGCCAGCAGCTTAGGAGGCAGTCAAGAGACCCAGTACTTC. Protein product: CASSLGGSQETQYF.

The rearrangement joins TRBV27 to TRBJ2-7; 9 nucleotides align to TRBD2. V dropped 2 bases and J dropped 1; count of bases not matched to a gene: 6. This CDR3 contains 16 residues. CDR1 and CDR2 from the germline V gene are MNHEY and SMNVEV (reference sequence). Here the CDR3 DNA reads TGTGCCAGCAGTTTAAGGGTAGCGGGAGTGTCCTACGAGCAGTACTTC. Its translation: CASSLRVAGVSYEQYF.

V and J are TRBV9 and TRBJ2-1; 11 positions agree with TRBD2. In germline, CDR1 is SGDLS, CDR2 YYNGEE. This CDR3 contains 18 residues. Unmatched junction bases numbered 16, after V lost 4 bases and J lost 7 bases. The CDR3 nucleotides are TGTGCCAGCAGCCCCAGGGGAGCCGGGACTAGCGGTTTAAATGAGCAGTTCTTC. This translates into CASSPRGAGTSGLNEQFF.

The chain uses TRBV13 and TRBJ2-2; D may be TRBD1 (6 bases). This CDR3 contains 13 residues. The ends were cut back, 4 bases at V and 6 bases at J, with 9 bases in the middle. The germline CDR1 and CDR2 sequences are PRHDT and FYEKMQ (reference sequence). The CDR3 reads CASSSRGPGELFF. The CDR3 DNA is TGTGCCAGCAGCTCCAGGGGTCCCGGGGAGCTGTTTTTT.

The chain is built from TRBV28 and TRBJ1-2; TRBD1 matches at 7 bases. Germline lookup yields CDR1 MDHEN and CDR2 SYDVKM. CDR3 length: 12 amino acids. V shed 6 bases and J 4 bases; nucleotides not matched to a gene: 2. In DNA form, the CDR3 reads TGTGCCAGCAGGTGGACAGGCTATGGCTACACCTTC. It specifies CASRWTGYGYTF.

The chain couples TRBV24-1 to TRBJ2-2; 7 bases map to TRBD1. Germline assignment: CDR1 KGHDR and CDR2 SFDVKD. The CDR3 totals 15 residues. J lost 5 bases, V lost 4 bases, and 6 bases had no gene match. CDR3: CATSDRQGWTGELFF. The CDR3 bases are TGTGCCACCAGTGACCGACAGGGTTGGACCGGGGAGCTGTTTTTT.

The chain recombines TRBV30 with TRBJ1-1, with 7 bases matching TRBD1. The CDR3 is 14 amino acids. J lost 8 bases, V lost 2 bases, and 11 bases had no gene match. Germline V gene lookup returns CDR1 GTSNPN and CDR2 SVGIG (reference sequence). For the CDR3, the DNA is TGTGCCTGGAGTAAGGACAGGCGCCTCGGGGAAGCTTTCTTT. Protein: CAWSKDRRLGEAFF.

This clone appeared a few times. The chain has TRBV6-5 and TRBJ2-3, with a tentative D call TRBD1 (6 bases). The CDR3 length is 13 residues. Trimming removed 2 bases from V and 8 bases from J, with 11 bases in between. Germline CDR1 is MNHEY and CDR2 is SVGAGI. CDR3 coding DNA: TGTGCCAGCAGTTACGGGACAACGGGTACGCAGTATTTT. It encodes CASSYGTTGTQYF.